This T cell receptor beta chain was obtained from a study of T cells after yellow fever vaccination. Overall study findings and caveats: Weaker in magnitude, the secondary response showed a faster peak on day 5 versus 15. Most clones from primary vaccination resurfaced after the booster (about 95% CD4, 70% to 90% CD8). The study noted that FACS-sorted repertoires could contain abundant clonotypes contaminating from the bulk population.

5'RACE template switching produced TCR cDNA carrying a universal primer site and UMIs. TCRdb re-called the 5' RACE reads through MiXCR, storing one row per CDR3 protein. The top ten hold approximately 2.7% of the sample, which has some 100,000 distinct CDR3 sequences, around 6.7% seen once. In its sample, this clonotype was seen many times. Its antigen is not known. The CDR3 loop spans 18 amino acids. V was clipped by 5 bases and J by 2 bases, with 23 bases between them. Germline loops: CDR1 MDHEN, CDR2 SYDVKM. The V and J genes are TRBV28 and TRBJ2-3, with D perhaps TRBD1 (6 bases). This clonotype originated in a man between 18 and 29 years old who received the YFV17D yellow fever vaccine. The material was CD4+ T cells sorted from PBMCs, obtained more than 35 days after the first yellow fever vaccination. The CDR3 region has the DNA TGTGCCAGCAGTCTCTCCGTGGACAGCACCCCACCCACAGATACGCAGTATTTT. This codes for CASSLSVDSTPPTDTQYF.